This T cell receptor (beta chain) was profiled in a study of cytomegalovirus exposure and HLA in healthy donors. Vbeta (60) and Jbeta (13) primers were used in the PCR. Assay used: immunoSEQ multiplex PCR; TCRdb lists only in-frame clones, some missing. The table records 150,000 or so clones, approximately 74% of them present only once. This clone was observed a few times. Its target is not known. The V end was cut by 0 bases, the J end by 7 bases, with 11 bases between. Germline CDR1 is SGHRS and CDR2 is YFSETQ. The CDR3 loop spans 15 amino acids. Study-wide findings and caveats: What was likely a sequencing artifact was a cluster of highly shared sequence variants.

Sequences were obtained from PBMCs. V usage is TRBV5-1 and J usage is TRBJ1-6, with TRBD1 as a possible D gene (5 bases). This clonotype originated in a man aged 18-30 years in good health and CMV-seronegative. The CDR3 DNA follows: TGCGCCAGCAGCTTGGAGCAGGGTCAAAATTCACCCCTCCACTTT. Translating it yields CASSLEQGQNSPLHF.